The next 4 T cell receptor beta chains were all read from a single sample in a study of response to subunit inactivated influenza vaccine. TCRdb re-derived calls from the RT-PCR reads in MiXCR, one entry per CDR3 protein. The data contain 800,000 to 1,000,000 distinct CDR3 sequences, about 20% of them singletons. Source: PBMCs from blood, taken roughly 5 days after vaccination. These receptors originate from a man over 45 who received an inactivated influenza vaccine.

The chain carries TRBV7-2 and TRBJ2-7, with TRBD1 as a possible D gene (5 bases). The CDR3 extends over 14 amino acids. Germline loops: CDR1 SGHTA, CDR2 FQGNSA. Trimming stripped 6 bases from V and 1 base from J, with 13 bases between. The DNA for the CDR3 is TGTGCCAGCAGGTTCAGGGTCGCGTCCTACGAGCAGTACTTC. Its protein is CASRFRVASYEQYF.

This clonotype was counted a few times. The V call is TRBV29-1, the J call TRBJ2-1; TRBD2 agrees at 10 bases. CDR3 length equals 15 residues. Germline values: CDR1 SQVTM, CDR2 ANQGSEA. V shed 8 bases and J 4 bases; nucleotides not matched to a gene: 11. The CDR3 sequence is CSLRLGTSEYNEQFF. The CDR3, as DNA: TGCAGCCTACGACTAGGGACTAGCGAGTACAATGAGCAGTTCTTC.

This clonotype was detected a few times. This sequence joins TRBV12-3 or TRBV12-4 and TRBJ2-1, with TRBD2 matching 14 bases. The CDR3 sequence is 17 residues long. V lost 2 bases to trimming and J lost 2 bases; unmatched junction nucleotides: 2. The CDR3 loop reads CASSLRTSGRPYNEQFF. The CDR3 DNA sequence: TGTGCCAGCAGTTTAAGGACTAGCGGGAGGCCCTACAATGAGCAGTTCTTC.

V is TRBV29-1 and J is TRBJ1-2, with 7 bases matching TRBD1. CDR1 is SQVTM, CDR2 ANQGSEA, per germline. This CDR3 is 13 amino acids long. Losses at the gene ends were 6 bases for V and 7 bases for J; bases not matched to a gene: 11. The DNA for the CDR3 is TGCAGCGTCGGCCCACGGGACAGAAGTGGCTACACCTTC. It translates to CSVGPRDRSGYTF.